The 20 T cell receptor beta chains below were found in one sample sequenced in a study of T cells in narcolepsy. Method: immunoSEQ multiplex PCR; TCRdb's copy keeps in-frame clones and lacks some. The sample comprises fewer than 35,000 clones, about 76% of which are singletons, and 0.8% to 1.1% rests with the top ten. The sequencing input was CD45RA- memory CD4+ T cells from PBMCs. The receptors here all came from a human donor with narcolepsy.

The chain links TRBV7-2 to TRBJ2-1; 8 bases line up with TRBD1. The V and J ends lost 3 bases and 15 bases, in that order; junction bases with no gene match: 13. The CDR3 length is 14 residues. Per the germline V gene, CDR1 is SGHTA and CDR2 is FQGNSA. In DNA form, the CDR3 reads TGTGCCAGCAGCTTGCCGGGGACAGGCCGAGTTCGGTTCTTC. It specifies CASSLPGTGRVRFF.

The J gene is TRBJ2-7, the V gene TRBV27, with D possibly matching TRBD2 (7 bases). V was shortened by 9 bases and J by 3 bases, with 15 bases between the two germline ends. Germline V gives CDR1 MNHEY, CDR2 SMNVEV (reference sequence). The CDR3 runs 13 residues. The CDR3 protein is CASQRGGLYEQYF. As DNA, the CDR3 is TGTGCCAGTCAAAGGGGGGGTCTCTACGAGCAGTACTTC.

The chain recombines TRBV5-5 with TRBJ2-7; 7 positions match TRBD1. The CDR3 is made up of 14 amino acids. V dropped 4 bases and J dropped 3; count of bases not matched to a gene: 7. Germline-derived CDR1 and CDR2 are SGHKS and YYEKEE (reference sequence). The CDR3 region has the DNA TGTGCCAGCAGCCCCGGACAGGCATACTACGAGCAGTACTTC. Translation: CASSPGQAYYEQYF.

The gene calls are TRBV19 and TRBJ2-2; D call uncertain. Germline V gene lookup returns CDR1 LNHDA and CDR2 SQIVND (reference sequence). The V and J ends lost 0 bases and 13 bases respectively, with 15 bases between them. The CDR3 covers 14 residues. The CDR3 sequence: CASSIDLGLMRLFF. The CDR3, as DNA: TGTGCCAGTAGTATAGATCTCGGGTTGATGAGGCTGTTTTTT.

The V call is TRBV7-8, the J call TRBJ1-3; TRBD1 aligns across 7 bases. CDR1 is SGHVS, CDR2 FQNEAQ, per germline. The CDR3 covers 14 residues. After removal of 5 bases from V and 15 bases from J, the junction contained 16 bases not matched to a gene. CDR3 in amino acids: CASSPNTGDGEEYF. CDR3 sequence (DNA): TGTGCCAGCAGCCCTAATACAGGGGACGGAGAGGAATATTTT.

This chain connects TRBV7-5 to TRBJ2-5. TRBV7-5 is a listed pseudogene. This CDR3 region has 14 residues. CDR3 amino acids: CARSLYEGRETQYF. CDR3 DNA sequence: TGTGCCAGAAGCTTATATGAGGGACGGGAGACCCAGTACTTC.

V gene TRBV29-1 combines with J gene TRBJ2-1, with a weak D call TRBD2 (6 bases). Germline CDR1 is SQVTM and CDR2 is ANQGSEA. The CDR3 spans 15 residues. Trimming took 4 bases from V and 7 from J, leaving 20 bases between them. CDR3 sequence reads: CSVAQGSLGRNEQFF. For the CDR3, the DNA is TGCAGCGTTGCCCAGGGTTCGCTGGGGAGGAATGAGCAGTTCTTC.

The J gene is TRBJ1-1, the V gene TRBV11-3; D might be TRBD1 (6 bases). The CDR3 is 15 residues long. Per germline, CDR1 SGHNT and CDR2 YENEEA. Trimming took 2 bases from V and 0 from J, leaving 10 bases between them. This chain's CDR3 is CASSLIAGVNTEAFF. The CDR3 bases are TGTGCCAGCAGCTTAATAGCAGGGGTGAACACTGAAGCTTTCTTT.

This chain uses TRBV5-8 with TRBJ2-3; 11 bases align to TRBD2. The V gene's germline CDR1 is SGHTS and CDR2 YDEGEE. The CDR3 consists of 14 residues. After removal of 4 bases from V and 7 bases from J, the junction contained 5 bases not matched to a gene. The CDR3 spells CASSLTSGTHTQYF. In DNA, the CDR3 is TGTGCCAGCAGCCTGACTAGCGGGACGCATACGCAGTATTTT. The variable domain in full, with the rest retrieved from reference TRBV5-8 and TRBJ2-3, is EAGVTQSPTHLIKTRGQQATLRCSPISGHTSVYWYQQALGLGLQFLLWYDEGEERNRGNFPPRFSGRQFPNYSSELNVNALELEDSALYLCASSLTSGTHTQYFGPGTRLTVL.

The CDR3 region is CASSLTGAEAFF. The CDR3 DNA is TGTGCCAGCAGCTTGACAGGAGCTGAAGCTTTCTTT. The V and J genes are TRBV7-8 and TRBJ1-1, with D possibly TRBD1 on 6 matching bases. V shed 3 bases and J shed 6 bases, with 8 bases lying between them. Germline CDR1 reads SGHVS; CDR2 reads FQNEAQ. The CDR3 consists of 12 residues.

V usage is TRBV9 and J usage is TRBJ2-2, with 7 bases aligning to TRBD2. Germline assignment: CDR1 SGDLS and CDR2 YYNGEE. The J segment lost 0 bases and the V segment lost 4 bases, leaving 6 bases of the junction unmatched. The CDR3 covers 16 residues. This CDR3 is CASSPIAGSNTGELFF. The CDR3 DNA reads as TGTGCCAGCAGCCCCATAGCGGGTTCGAACACCGGGGAGCTGTTTTTT.

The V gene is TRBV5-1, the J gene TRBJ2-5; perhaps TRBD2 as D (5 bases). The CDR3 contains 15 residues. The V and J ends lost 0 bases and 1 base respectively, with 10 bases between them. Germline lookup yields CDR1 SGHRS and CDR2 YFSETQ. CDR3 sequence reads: CASSLGSVGQETQYF. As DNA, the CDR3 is TGCGCCAGCAGCTTGGGTAGCGTAGGCCAAGAGACCCAGTACTTC.

The DNA for the CDR3 is TGTGCCACCAGCAGAGAGCTGGGCGAGCAGTACTTC. Encoded protein: CATSRELGEQYF. The chain employs TRBV15 and TRBJ2-7; D not certain. The CDR3 is 12 residues long. The V end was cut by 0 bases, the J end by 6 bases, with 6 bases between. Looked up from germline, CDR1 is LNHNV and CDR2 is YYDKDF (reference sequence).

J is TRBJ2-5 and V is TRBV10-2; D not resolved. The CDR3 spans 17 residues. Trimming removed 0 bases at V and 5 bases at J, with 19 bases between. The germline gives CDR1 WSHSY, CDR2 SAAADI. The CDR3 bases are TGCGCCAGCAGTGAGTCGATACGTCGGAACCAGAGGGAGACCCAGTACTTC. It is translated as CASSESIRRNQRETQYF.

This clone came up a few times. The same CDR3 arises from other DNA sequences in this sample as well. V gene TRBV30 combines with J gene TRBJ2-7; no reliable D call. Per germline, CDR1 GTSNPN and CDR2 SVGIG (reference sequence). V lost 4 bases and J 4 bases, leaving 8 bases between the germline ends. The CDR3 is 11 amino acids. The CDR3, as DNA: TGTGCCTGGACTTGGGGTTACGAGCAGTACTTC. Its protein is CAWTWGYEQYF.

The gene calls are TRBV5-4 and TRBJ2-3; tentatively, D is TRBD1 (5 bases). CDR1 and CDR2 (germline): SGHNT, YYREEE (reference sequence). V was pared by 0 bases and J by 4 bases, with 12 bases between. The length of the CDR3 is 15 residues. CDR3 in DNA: TGTGCCAGCAGCTTGGGGCCAGGGAATGCAGATACGCAGTATTTT. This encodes CASSLGPGNADTQYF.

This CDR3 is CASSPSQGTGHNNEQFF. The CDR3 DNA is TGTGCCAGCTCACCGAGTCAAGGGACAGGACATAACAATGAGCAGTTCTTC. The rearrangement joins TRBV18 to TRBJ2-1; TRBD1 agrees at 8 bases. The CDR3 consists of 17 residues. Trimming took 3 bases from V and 5 from J; bases not matched to a gene: 12. Germline loops: CDR1 KGHSH, CDR2 LQKENI.

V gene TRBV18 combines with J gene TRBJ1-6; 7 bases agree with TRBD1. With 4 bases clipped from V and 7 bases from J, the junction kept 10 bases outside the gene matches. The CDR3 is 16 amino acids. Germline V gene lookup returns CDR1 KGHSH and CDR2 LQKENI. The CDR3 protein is CASSLAFQGENSPLHF. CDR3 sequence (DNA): TGTGCCAGCTCACTAGCGTTCCAGGGGGAGAATTCACCCCTCCACTTT.

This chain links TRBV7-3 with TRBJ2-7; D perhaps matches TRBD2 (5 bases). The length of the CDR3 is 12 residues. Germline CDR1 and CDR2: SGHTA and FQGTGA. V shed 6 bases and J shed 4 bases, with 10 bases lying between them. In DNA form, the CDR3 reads TGTGCCAGCAGACGAGTAGCGTACGAGCAGTACTTC. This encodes CASRRVAYEQYF.

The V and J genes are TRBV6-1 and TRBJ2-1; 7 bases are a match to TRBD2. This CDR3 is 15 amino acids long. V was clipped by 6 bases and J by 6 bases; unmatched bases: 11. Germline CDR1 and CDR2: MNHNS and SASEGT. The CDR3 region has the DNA TGTGCCAGCAGGCCGGGCGGGAGTCGGGGCAATGAGCAGTTCTTC. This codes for CASRPGGSRGNEQFF.